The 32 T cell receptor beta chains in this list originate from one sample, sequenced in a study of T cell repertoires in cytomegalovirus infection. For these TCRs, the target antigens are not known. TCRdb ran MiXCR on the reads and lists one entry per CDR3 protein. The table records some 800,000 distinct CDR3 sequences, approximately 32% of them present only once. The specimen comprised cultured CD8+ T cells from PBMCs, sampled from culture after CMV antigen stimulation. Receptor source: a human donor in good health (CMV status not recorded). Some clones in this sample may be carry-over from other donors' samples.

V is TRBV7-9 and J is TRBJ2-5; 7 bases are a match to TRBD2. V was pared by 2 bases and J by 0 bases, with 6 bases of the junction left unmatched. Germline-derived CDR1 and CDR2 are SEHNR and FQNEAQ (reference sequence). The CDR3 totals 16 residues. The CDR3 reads CASSLIGEGYQETQYF. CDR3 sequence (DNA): TGTGCCAGCAGCTTAATTGGGGAGGGGTACCAAGAGACCCAGTACTTC.

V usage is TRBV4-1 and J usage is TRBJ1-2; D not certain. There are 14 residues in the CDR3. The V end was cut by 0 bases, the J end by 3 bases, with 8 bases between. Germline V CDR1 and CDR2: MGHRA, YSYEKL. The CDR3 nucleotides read TGCGCCAGCAGCCAAGATGAGGAGCACTATGGCTACACCTTC. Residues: CASSQDEEHYGYTF.

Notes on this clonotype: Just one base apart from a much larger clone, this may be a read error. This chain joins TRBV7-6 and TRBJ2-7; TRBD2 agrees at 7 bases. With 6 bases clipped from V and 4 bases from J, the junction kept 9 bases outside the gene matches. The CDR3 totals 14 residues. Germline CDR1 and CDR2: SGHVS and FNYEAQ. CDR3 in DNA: TGTGCCAGCAGTTCAGCGGGAAGGGAATACGAGCAGTACTTC. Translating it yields CASSSAGREYEQYF.

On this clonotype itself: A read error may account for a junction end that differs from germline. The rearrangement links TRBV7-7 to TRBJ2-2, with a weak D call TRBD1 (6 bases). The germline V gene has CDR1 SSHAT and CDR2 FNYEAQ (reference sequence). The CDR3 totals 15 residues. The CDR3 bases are TGTGCTAGCAGCCTTGACAGGTCGAGCACCGGGGAGCTGTTTTTT. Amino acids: CASSLDRSSTGELFF.

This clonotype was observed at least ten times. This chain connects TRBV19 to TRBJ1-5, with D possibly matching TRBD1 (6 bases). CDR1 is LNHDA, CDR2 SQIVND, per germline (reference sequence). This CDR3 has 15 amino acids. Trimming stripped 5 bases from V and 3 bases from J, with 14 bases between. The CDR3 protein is CASSYFGDTNQPQHF. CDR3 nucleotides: TGTGCCAGTAGTTATTTTGGGGACACCAATCAGCCCCAGCATTTT.

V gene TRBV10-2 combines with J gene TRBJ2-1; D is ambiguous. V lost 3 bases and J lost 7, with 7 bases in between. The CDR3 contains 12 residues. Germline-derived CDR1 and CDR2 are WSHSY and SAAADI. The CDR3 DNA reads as TGCGCCAGCAGTGATCTGGGAAATGAGCAGTTCTTC. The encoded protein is CASSDLGNEQFF.

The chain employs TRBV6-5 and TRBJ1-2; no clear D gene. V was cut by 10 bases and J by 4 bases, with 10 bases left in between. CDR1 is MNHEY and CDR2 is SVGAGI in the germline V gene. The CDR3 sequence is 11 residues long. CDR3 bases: TGTGCCATCTCGGACGGCTATGGCTACACCTTC. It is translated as CAISDGYGYTF.

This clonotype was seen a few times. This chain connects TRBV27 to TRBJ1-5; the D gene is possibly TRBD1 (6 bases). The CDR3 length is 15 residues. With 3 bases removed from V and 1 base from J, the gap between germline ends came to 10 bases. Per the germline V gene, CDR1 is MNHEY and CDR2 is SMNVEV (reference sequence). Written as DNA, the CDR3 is TGTGCCAGCAGTTTCAGGGGAAGGAGCAATCAGCCCCAGCATTTT. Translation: CASSFRGRSNQPQHF.

The CDR3 reads CATSDPPDQPQHF. The CDR3 DNA sequence: TGTGCCACCAGTGACCCTCCTGATCAGCCCCAGCATTTT. The chain links TRBV24-1 to TRBJ1-5; D not resolved. Germline CDR1 reads KGHDR; CDR2 reads SFDVKD. CDR3 length: 13 amino acids. Trimming left V 4 bases short and J 5 bases short, with 8 bases between.

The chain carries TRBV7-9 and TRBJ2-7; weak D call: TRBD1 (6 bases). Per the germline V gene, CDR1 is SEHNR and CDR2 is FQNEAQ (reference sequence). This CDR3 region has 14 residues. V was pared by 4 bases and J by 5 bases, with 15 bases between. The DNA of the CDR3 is TGTGCCAGCAGCTCCCGGAACAGGGCGGACGAGCAGTACGTC. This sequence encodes CASSSRNRADEQYV.

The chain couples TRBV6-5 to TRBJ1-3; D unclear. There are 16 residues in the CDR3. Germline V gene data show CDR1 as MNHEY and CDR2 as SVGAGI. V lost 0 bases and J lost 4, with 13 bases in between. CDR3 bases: TGTGCCAGCAGTTACTCATTCCTCCGGGAGGGAAACACCATATATTTT. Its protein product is CASSYSFLREGNTIYF.

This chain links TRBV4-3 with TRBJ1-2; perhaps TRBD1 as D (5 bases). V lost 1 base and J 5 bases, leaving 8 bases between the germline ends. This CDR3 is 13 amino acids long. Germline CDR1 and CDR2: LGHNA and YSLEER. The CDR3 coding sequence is TGCGCCAGCAGCCAAGGGGGGGGGTATGGCTACACCTTC. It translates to CASSQGGGYGYTF.

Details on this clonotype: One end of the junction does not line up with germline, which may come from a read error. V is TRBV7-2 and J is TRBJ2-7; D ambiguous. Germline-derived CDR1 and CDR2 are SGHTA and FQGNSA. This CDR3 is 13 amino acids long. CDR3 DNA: TGTGCCAGCAGCTCCGTCCCCTTACGCGAGCAGCACTTC. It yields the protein CASSSVPLREQHF.

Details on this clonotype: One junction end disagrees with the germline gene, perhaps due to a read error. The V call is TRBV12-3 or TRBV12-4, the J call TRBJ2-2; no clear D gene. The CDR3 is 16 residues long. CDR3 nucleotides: TGTGTCAGCAGTTTCAATCACTTTACAGACACCGGGGAGCTGTTTTTT. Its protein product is CVSSFNHFTDTGELFF.

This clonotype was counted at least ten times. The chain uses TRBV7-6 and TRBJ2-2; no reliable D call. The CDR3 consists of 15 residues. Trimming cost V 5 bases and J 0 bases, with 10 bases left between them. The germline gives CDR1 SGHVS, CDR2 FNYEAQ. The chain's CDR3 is CASSRTPANTGELFF. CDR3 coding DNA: TGTGCCAGCAGCCGAACCCCTGCGAACACCGGGGAGCTGTTTTTT.

This chain's CDR3 is CASSWGGPQGTPGYTF. CDR3 nucleotide sequence: TGCGCCAGCAGCTGGGGGGGTCCACAGGGGACTCCGGGCTACACCTTC. This chain joins TRBV5-1 and TRBJ1-2; 7 positions agree with TRBD1. This CDR3 is 16 amino acids long. Germline V gene data show CDR1 as SGHRS and CDR2 as YFSETQ. The J segment lost 8 bases and the V segment lost 3 bases, leaving 16 bases of the junction unmatched. Full variable domain (outside the CDR3, taken from reference TRBV5-1 and TRBJ1-2): KAGVTQTPRYLIKTRGQQVTLSCSPISGHRSVSWYQQTPGQGLQFLFEYFSETQRNKGNFPGRFSGRQFSNSRSEMNVSTLELGDSALYLCASSWGGPQGTPGYTFGSGTRLTVV.

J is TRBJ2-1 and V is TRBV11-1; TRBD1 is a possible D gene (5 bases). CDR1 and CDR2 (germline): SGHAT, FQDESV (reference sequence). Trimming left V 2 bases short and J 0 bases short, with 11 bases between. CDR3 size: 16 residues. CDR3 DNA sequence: TGTGCCAGCAGCTTAACCGGTCAGGGCTCCTACAATGAGCAGTTCTTC. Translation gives CASSLTGQGSYNEQFF.

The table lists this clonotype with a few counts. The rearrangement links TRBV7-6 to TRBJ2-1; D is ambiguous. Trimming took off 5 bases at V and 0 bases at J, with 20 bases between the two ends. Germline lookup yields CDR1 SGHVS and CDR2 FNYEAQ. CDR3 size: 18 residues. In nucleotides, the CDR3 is TGTGCCAGCAGCCCCGGGTCAGTCACTCATCCCTCCTACAATGAGCAGTTCTTC. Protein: CASSPGSVTHPSYNEQFF.

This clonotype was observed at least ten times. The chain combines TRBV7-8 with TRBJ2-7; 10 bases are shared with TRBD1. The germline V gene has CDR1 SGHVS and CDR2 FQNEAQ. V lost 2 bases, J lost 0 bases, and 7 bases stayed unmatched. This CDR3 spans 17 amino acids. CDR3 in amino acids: CASSLIGTGEGSYEQYV. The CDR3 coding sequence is TGTGCCAGCAGCTTAATCGGGACAGGGGAAGGCTCCTACGAGCAGTACGTC.

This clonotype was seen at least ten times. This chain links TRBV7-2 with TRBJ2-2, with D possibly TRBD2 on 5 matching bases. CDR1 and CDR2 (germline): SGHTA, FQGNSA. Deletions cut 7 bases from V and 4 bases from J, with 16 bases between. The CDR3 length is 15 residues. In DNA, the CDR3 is TGTGCCAGCATGCGCAACCCTGCGGGCACCGGGGAGCTGTTTTTT. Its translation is CASMRNPAGTGELFF.

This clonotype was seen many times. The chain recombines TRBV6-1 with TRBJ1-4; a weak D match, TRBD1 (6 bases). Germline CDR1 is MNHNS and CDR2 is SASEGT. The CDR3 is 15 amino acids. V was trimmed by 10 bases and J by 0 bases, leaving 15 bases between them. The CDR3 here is CATRFEGATNEKLFF. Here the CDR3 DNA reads TGTGCCACCCGATTTGAGGGGGCAACTAATGAAAAACTGTTTTTT.

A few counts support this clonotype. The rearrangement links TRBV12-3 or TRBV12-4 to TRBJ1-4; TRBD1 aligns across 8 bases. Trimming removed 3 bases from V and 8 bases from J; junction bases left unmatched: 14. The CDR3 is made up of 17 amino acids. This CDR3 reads CASSFILTGQGAEKLFF. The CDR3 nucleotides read TGTGCCAGCAGTTTTATACTGACCGGACAGGGTGCCGAAAAACTGTTTTTT.

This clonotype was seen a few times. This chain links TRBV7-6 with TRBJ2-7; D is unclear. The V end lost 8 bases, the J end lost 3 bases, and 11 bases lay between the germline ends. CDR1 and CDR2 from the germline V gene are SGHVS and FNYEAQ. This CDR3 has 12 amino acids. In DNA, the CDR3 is TGTGCCAGCGGCTCCGACTTCTACGAGCAGTACTTC. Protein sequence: CASGSDFYEQYF.

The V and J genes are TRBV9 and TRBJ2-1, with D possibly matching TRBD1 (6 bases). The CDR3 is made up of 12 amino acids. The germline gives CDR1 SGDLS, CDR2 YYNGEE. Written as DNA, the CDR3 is TGTGCGAGTACAGGGCGCTGGAATGAGCAGTTCTTC. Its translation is CASTGRWNEQFF. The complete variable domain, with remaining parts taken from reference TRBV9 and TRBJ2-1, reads DSGVTQTPKHLITATGQRVTLRCSPRSGDLSVYWYQQSLDQGLQFLIQYYNGEERAKGNILERFSAQQFPDLHSELNLSSLELGDSALYFCASTGRWNEQFFGPGTRLTVL.

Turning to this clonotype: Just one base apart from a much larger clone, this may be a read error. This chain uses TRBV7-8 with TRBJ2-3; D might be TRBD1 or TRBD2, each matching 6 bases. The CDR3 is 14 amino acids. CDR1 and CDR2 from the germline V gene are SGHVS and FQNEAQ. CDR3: CANSLGGSADTQYF. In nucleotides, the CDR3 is TGTGCCAACAGCTTAGGGGGGAGTGCAGATACGCAGTATTTT.

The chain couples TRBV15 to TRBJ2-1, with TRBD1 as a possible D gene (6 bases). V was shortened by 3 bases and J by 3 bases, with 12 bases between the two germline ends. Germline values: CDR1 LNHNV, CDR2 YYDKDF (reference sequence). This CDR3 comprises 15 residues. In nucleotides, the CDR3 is TGTGCCACCAGCAGGGTGACAGGCGGCTACAATGAGCAGTTCTTC. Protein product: CATSRVTGGYNEQFF.

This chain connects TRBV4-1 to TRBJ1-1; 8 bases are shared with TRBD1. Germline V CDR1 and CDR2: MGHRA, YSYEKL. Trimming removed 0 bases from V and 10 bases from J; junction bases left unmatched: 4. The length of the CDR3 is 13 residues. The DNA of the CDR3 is TGCGCCAGCAGCCAAGATGGGACAGGACTAGCTTTCTTT. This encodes CASSQDGTGLAFF.

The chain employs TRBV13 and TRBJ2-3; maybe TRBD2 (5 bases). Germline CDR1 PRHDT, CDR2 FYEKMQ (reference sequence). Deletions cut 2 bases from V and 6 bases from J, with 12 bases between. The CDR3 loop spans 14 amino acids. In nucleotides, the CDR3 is TGTGCCAGCAGCTTACGAGGGCCCCAGGATACGCAGTATTTT. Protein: CASSLRGPQDTQYF.

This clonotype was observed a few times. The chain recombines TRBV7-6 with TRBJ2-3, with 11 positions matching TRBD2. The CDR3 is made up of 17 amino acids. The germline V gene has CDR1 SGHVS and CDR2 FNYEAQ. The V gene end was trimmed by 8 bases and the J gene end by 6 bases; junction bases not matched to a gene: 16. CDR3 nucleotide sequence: TGTGCCAGCGTCCAGAGCGGGACTAGCGGCCTTAGGGATACGCAGTATTTT. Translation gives CASVQSGTSGLRDTQYF.

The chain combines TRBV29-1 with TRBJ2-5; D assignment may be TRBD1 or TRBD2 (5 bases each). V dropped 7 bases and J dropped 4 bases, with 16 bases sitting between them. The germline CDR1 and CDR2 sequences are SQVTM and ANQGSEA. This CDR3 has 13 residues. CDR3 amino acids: CSADSGSGETQYF. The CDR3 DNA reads TGCAGCGCAGACAGCGGTAGTGGAGAGACCCAGTACTTC.

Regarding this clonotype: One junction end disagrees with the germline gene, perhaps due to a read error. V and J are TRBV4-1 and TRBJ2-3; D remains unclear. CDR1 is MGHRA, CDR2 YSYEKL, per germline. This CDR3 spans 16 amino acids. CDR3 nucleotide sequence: TGTGCCAGCAGCCAAGACGGGCTAGAAAGCACAGATACGCAGTATTTT. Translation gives CASSQDGLESTDTQYF.

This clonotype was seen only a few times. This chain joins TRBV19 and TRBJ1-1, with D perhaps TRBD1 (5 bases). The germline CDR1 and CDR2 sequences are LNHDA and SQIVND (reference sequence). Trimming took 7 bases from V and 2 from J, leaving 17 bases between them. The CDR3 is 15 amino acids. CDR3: CASTKRGQRNTEAFF. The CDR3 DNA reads TGTGCCAGTACTAAAAGGGGCCAACGAAACACTGAAGCTTTCTTT.